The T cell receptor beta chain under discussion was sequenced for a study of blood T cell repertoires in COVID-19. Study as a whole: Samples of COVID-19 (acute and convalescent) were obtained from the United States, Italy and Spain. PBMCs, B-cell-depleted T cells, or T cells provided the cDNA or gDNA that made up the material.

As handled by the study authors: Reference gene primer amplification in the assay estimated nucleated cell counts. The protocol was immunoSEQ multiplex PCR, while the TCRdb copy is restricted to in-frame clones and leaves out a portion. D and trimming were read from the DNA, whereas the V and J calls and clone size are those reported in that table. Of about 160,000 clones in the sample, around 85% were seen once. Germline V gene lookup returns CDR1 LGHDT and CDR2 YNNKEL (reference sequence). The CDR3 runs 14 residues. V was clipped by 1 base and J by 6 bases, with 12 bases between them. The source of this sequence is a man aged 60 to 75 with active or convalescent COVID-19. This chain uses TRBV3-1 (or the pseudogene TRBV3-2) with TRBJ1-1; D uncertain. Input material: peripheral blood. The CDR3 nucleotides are TGTGCCAGCAGCCAAGTGAGGGAGGGTTCTGAAGCTTTCTTT. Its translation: CASSQVREGSEAFF.